Shown below are 13 T cell receptor beta chains from a single sample sequenced in a study of blood T cell repertoires in COVID-19. Sequencing used immunoSEQ multiplex PCR; TCRdb keeps in-frame clones, though not all of them. The table shows approximately 490,000 clones, with roughly 87% occurring only once. Input material: PBMCs or T cells enriched from blood (not recorded which). The receptor source for this set is a woman under 30 who had recovered from COVID-19.

The chain carries TRBV11-3 and TRBJ2-2, with a possible D match to TRBD1 (6 bases). Germline V lookup: CDR1 SGHNT, CDR2 YENEEA. The V end lost 0 bases, the J end lost 3 bases, and 17 bases lay between the germline ends. The CDR3 extends over 18 amino acids. CDR3 amino acids: CASSLEARTEEYTGELFF. The CDR3 DNA follows: TGTGCCAGCAGCTTAGAGGCTCGGACAGAGGAATACACCGGGGAGCTGTTTTTT.

This chain joins TRBV30 and TRBJ2-3; 7 bases are shared with TRBD1. There are 14 residues in the CDR3. Germline V gene data show CDR1 as GTSNPN and CDR2 as SVGIG (reference sequence). V dropped 6 bases and J dropped 3; count of bases not matched to a gene: 9. CDR3 sequence (DNA): TGTGCCTGCGATCAGGGGGTTCGGACAGATACGCAGTATTTT. Translation gives CACDQGVRTDTQYF.

CDR3 bases: TGCGCCAGCAGCTCGACAGGGGATGGCACAGATACGCAGTATTTT. Amino acids: CASSSTGDGTDTQYF. The rearrangement links TRBV5-1 to TRBJ2-3; 8 bases map to TRBD1. J was trimmed by 1 base and V by 3 bases; bases with no gene match: 4. The V gene's germline CDR1 is SGHRS and CDR2 YFSETQ. The CDR3 extends over 15 amino acids. The variable domain in full, completed from reference TRBV5-1 and TRBJ2-3, reads KAGVTQTPRYLIKTRGQQVTLSCSPISGHRSVSWYQQTPGQGLQFLFEYFSETQRNKGNFPGRFSGRQFSNSRSEMNVSTLELGDSALYLCASSSTGDGTDTQYFGPGTRLTVL.

The V call is TRBV19, the J call TRBJ1-6; 12 nucleotides line up with TRBD1. Germline-derived CDR1 and CDR2 are LNHDA and SQIVND (reference sequence). Trimming at V came to 5 bases and at J to 9 bases, leaving 8 bases not matched to a gene. CDR3 length: 16 residues. The CDR3 here is CASSLGTGGAGSPLHF. The CDR3 coding sequence is TGTGCCAGTAGTCTCGGGACAGGGGGCGCAGGTTCACCCCTCCACTTT. The variable domain in full, with the rest retrieved from reference TRBV19 and TRBJ1-6, is DGGITQSPKYLFRKEGQNVTLSCEQNLNHDAMYWYRQDPGQGLRLIYYSQIVNDFQKGDIAEGYSVSREKKESFPLTVTSAQKNPTAFYLCASSLGTGGAGSPLHFGNGTRLTVT.

The chain links TRBV10-3 to TRBJ2-3; the D is unclear. V was trimmed by 8 bases and J by 2 bases, leaving 11 bases between them. CDR1 ENHRY and CDR2 SYGVKD come from the germline V gene. This CDR3 is built from 13 residues. CDR3 sequence (DNA): TGTGCCATCGGGCCCCATGACACAGATACGCAGTATTTT. This encodes CAIGPHDTDTQYF.

The chain recombines TRBV27 with TRBJ1-6, with 10 bases aligning to TRBD1. Germline lookup yields CDR1 MNHEY and CDR2 SMNVEV (reference sequence). The ends lost 7 bases at V and 5 bases at J; junction bases unmatched: 2. The CDR3 spans 14 residues. CDR3 in amino acids: CASTDRGHNSPLHF. DNA of the CDR3: TGTGCCAGCACAGACAGGGGGCATAATTCACCCCTCCACTTT.

The V gene is TRBV27, the J gene TRBJ1-1; 11 bases align to TRBD1. The germline gives CDR1 MNHEY, CDR2 SMNVEV (reference sequence). The CDR3 consists of 13 residues. Trimming removed 8 bases from V and 11 bases from J; junction bases left unmatched: 10. The CDR3 DNA is TGTGCCAGCTTTACCGGGACAGGGGGTGGTGCTTTCTTT. Amino acids: CASFTGTGGGAFF.

J is TRBJ1-2 and V is TRBV4-1; D is unresolved. The CDR3 length is 13 residues. Trimming took 1 base from V and 0 from J, leaving 3 bases between them. Germline CDR1 reads MGHRA; CDR2 reads YSYEKL. The DNA of the CDR3 is TGCGCCAGCAGCCAAGGGCCTAACTATGGCTACACCTTC. This codes for CASSQGPNYGYTF.

The chain has TRBV5-1 and TRBJ1-2, with TRBD1 matching over 8 bases. CDR3 length: 14 amino acids. J was trimmed by 3 bases and V by 7 bases; bases with no gene match: 8. CDR1 and CDR2 (germline): SGHRS, YFSETQ. CDR3 sequence (DNA): TGCGCCAGCGGCTCAGGGGGCGACGACTATGGCTACACCTTC. The encoded protein is CASGSGGDDYGYTF.

Only one count was recorded for this clone. V and J are TRBV12-5 and TRBJ1-5; D perhaps matches TRBD1 (5 bases). In germline, CDR1 is LGHNT, CDR2 FRNRAP. V shed 6 bases and J shed 7 bases, with 16 bases lying between them. The CDR3 has 14 residues. CDR3 region: CASGRGGFGQPQHF. DNA for the CDR3: TGTGCTAGTGGCCGGGGGGGATTTGGGCAGCCCCAGCATTTT.

This CDR3 reads CASSLDWGAYEQYF. The DNA of the CDR3 is TGTGCCAGCAGCTTAGATTGGGGGGCCTACGAGCAGTACTTC. The chain joins TRBV11-2 to TRBJ2-7; D possibly corresponds to TRBD2 (6 bases). The germline V gene has CDR1 SGHAT and CDR2 FQNNGV. With 0 bases removed from V and 2 bases from J, the gap between germline ends came to 8 bases. The length of the CDR3 is 14 residues. The full variable domain, completed using reference TRBV11-2 and TRBJ2-7, is EAGVAQSPRYKIIEKRQSVAFWCNPISGHATLYWYQQILGQGPKLLIQFQNNGVVDDSQLPKDRFSAERLKGVDSTLKIQPAKLEDSAVYLCASSLDWGAYEQYFGPGTRLTVT.

The chain is built from TRBV2 and TRBJ1-2, with D tentatively TRBD1 (6 bases). The germline V and J ends were trimmed by 4 bases and 7 bases, with 13 bases remaining between them. The CDR3 loop spans 13 amino acids. Per the germline V gene, CDR1 is SNHLY and CDR2 is FYNNEI. CDR3: CASSGGQLGGYTF. Written as DNA, the CDR3 is TGTGCCAGCAGTGGGGGGCAGCTAGGTGGCTACACCTTC.

Ten or more counts support this clone. The chain has TRBV3-1 (or the pseudogene TRBV3-2) and TRBJ2-5; D call uncertain. Germline CDR1 is LGHDT and CDR2 is YNNKEL (reference sequence). Deletions cut 0 bases from V and 7 bases from J, with 6 bases between. The CDR3 length is 12 residues. The CDR3 DNA sequence: TGTGCCAGCAGCCAAGAATCAGGGACCCAGTACTTC. This encodes CASSQESGTQYF.